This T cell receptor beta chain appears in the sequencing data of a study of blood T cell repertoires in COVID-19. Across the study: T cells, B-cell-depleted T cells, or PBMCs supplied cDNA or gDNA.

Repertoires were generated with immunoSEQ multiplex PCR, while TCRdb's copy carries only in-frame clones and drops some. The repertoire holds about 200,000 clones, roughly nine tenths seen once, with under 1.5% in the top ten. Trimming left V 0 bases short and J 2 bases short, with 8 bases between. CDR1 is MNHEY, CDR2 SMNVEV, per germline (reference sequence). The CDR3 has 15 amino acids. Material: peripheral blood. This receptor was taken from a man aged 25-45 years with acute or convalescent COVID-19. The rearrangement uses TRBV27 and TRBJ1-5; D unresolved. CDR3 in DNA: TGTGCCAGCAGTTTATCGGGAGGAGGCAATCAGCCCCAGCATTTT. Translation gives CASSLSGGGNQPQHF.